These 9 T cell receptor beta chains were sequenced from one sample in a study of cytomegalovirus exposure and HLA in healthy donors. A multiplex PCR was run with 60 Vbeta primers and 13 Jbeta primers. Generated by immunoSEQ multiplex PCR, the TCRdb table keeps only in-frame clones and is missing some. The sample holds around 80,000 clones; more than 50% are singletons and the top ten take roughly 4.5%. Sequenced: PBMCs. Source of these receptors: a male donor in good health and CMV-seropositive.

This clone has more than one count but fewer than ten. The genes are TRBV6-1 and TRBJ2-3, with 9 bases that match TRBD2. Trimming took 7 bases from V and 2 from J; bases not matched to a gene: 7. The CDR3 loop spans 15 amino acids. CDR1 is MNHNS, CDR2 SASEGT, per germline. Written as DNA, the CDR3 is TGTGCCAGCACCGCGGGGGGGACTCACACAGATACGCAGTATTTT. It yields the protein CASTAGGTHTDTQYF.

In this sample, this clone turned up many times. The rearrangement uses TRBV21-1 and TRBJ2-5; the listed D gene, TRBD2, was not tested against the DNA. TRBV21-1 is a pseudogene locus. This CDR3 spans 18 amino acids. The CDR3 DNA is TGTGCCAGCAGCAAATGTTGGAGACCCACTCCCGAAAAAGAGACCCAGTACTTC. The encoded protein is CASSKCWRPTPEKETQYF.

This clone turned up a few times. CDR3 in amino acids: CASSSRDSGANVLTF. CDR3 sequence (DNA): TGCGCCAGCAGCTCGAGGGACTCTGGGGCCAACGTCCTGACTTTC. This chain links TRBV5-1 with TRBJ2-6, with a tentative D call TRBD2 (5 bases). V gave up 3 bases and J gave up 0 bases, with 7 bases separating them. The germline CDR1 and CDR2 sequences are SGHRS and YFSETQ. The CDR3 consists of 15 residues.

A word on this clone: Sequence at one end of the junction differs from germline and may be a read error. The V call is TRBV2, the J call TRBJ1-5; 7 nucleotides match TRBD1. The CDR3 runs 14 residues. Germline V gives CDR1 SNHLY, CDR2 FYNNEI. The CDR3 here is CASSSGTEDQLQHF. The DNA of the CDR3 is TGTGCCAGCTCGTCCGGGACAGAGGATCAGCTCCAGCATTTT.

The CDR3 DNA is TGTGCCTGGATCCCCCAAGGAGTGGACTACGAGCAGTACTTC. Translation gives CAWIPQGVDYEQYF. The rearrangement joins TRBV30 to TRBJ2-7; D gene ambiguous. This CDR3 contains 14 residues. The germline CDR1 and CDR2 sequences are GTSNPN and SVGIG (reference sequence). V lost 4 bases and J lost 3, with 16 bases in between.

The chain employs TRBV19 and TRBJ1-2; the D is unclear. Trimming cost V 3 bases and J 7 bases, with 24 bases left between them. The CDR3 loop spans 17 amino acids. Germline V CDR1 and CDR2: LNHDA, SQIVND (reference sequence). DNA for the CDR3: TGTGCCAGTAGTATTCGACGGGAGGTTCGAGTAGCCGGTGGCTACACCTTC. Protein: CASSIRREVRVAGGYTF.

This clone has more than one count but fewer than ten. The CDR3 DNA follows: TGTGCCCAGGGGACCGCTAACTATGGCTACACCTTC. Its protein is CAQGTANYGYTF. J is TRBJ1-2 and V is TRBV2; the D gene is possibly TRBD1 (6 bases). The germline gives CDR1 SNHLY, CDR2 FYNNEI. V was pared by 11 bases and J by 0 bases, with 10 bases between. CDR3 size: 12 residues.

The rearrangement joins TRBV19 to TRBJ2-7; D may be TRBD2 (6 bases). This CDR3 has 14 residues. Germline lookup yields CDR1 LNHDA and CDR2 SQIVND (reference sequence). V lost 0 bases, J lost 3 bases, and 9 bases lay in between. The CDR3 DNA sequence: TGTGCCAGTAGTATAGAAACTAGCTTCTACGAGCAGTACTTC. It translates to CASSIETSFYEQYF.

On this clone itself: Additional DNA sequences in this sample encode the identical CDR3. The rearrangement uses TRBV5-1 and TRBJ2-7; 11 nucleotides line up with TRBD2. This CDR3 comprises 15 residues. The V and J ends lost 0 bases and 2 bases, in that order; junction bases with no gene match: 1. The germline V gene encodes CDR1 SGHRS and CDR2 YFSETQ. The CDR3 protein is CASSLGLAGTYEQYF. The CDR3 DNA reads TGCGCCAGCAGCTTGGGACTAGCGGGAACCTACGAGCAGTACTTC.